This TCR beta chain was sequenced in a study of molecular identifiers for immune sequencing clone quantification. TCRdb fed the PCR reads into MiXCR, producing one record per CDR3 protein. Of under 800,000 distinct CDR3 sequences detected, approximately 24% appear once; the ten largest clones hold 0.6% to 0.9%. V lost 4 bases, J lost 1 base, and 7 bases stayed unmatched. CDR3 length equals 16 residues. CDR1 is SGDLS, CDR2 YYNGEE, per germline. The sequencing input was naive CD8+ T cells from blood, with Jurkat cell RNA spiked in. Subset in this sample: FACS-sorted CD8+CD4-CCR7+CD45RA+ naive T cells. This receptor was identified in a human donor in good health. Some libraries in this study had Jurkat cell RNA spiked in. This rearrangement joins TRBV9 to TRBJ2-1; 8 bases align to TRBD1. CDR3 region: CASSSTGAGSYNEQFF. DNA for the CDR3: TGTGCCAGCAGCTCGACAGGGGCCGGGTCCTACAATGAGCAGTTCTTC.